This TCR beta chain comes out of a study of shared clonotypes between healthy human individuals. The germline CDR1 and CDR2 sequences are SGHKS and YYEKEE (reference sequence). V lost 1 base and J 6 bases, leaving 13 bases between the germline ends. This CDR3 has 15 residues. The material for each subset, its genomic DNA, was split evenly across several immunoSEQ plates. Clones were read by immunoSEQ multiplex PCR, and TCRdb kept only the in-frame ones, dropping some. This sample carries hundreds of thousands of clones, 92% of them seen once, and the ten largest clones take 24%. CD45RO negativity and positive selection for CCR7 defined naive CD8 cells, a population that excluded terminally differentiated effector memory CD45RA+ cells.

Sequencing was carried out using naive CD8+ T cells sorted from blood. This receptor was taken from a man aged 25 to 40 in good health. The chain combines TRBV5-5 with TRBJ2-2; perhaps TRBD1 as D (6 bases). The CDR3 DNA follows: TGTGCCAGCAGCTTGCCCCAGGGACAATCCGGGGAGCTGTTTTTT. It is translated as CASSLPQGQSGELFF.